The sequence of this TCR beta chain was determined in a study of OX40 agonist ivuxolimab in advanced cancers. Broadly, across the study: The costimulatory receptor OX40 (CD134) was targeted by ivuxolimab, a fully human IgG2 agonistic monoclonal antibody. Intravenous ivuxolimab was administered to patients every 2 weeks at six dose levels: 0.01, 0.1, 0.3, 1.5, 3 and 10 mg/kg. Of the 50 to 55 patients in dose escalation, about 20 had hepatocellular carcinoma, some 15 had melanoma, 9 had renal cell carcinoma and 9 had head and neck cancer. The dose-escalation cohort was 80% to 90% male with a mean age of about 58 years, ranging from roughly 20 to 80. Prior anti-PD-1, anti-PD-L1 or anti-CTLA-4 therapy was permitted, and checkpoint inhibitors had been received by less than 45% of dose-escalation patients. Partial responses occurred in three dose-escalation patients: two with cutaneous melanoma and one with hepatocellular carcinoma. The purpose of peripheral TCRbeta sequencing was to test whether ivuxolimab changed TCR sequence diversity and led to clonal T-cell expansion. The paper covers the monotherapy dose-escalation part of the phase I ivuxolimab trial, which included N ≈ 57 patients. Paper-wide results and their limitations: Low levels of normalized T-cell clonal expansion were also seen in some patients who did not respond. In partial responders in the 0.1-3.0 mg/kg groups, normalized peripheral clonal expansion was found to be among the lowest, especially among CD8+ T cells. After ivuxolimab, more expanded clones were found on average in CD8+ T cells than in CD4+ T cells. At doses from 0.1 to 3.0 mg/kg, clonal expansion was seen in both CD4+ and CD8+ blood T cells between baseline and week 6. The antigen specificity of the peripheral T cells that underwent clonal expansion was not determined.

Patients with autoimmune disease history or receiving systemic immunosuppression were excluded from the trial. Peripheral blood for TCR sequencing was drawn from every dose cohort at baseline, at cycle 4 day 1 and at cycle 7 day 1. The samples were taken from a phase I, first-in-human, multicenter, open-label dose-escalation trial of ivuxolimab. Adults with locally advanced or metastatic head and neck squamous cell, hepatocellular, melanoma or renal cell carcinoma were enrolled in the trial. Before TCR sequencing, CD4+ T cells and CD8+ T cells were sorted from peripheral blood as separate populations. The germline V gene sets CDR1 to LGHNA and CDR2 to YNFKEQ. The CDR3, from cysteine to phenylalanine, totals 20 residues. The CDR3 DNA has 60 bases and is translated from base 1. After removal of 3 bases from V and 1 base from J, the junction retains 13 bases not matched to a gene. As concerns this clone: Its antigen remains unidentified. No base quality information exists; no much larger clone differs at one position.

Genomic DNA was isolated from the sorted cells so that the TCRbeta CDR3 region could be sequenced. TCRbeta CDR3 regions were sequenced using the immunoSEQ Assay. TCRdb took over this immuneACCESS table, retaining in-frame rearrangements with V and J assigned. Such tables are incomplete; in checked studies, under half of the missing clones stem from an unresolved V gene, and the remainder is unexplained. Across this sample there are tens of thousands of clones, with roughly 94% seen only once. The ten largest clones add up to 0.51% of the sample. Sequenced material: CD4+ or CD8+ T cells sorted from blood, taken in a trial of the OX40 agonist ivuxolimab. The receptor chain draws on TRBV4-2 and TRBJ2-2, and TRBD2 aligns with 11 junction nucleotides. The sequence derives from an adult with an advanced solid tumor such as melanoma, head and neck, liver or kidney cancer. The DNA reads as follows: TGTGCCAGCAGCCATGATACGGGACTAGCGGTCTCCAAGAACACCGGGGAGCTGTTTTTT. This gives the protein CASSHDTGLAVSKNTGELFF.